This TCR beta chain comes out of a study of T cell responses to AZD1222 COVID-19 vaccine. Study results and limitations: Only five or six people who got AZD1222 tested seropositive at baseline. As reported, nearly half of all spike-specific TCRs target variant regions that are unmutated.

As to this clone: Antigen: not known.

The CDR3 covers 13 residues. TCRdb's copy holds only in-frame clones and misses some; the assay was immunoSEQ multiplex PCR. This table has 120,000 or so clones, 75% to 90% appearing once. This chain links TRBV21-1 with TRBJ1-1; the table names TRBD1, a call not compared with the DNA. TRBV21-1 is an annotated pseudogene. This clonotype was obtained from an adult in good health. The input for sequencing was peripheral blood, taken on day 0 of MenACWY control vaccination. The CDR3 loop is CASTGTLNTEAFF. The DNA of the CDR3 is TGTGCCAGCACCGGGACACTCAACACTGAAGCTTTCTTT.